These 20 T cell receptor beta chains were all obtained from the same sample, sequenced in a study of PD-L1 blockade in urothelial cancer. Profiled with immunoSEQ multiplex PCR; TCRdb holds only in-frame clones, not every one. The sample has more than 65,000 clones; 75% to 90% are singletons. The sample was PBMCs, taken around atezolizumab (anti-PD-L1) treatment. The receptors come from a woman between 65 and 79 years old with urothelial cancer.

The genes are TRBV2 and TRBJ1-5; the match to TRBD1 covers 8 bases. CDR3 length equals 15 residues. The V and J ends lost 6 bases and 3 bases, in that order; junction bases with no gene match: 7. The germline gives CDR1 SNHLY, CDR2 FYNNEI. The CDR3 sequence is CASSGQGSNNQPQHF. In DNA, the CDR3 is TGTGCCAGCAGCGGACAGGGTTCGAACAATCAGCCCCAGCATTTT.

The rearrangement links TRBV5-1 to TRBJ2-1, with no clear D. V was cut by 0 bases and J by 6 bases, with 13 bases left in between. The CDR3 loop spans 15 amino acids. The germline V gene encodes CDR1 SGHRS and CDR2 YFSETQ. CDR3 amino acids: CASSLGSRWANEQFF. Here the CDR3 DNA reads TGCGCCAGCAGCTTGGGTTCACGGTGGGCCAATGAGCAGTTCTTC.

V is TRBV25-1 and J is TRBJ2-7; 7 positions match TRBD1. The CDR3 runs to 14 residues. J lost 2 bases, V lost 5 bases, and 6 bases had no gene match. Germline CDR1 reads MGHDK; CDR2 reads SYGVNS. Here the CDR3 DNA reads TGTGCCAGCAGTAACAGGGGCCGACCCTACGAGCAGTACTTC. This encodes CASSNRGRPYEQYF.

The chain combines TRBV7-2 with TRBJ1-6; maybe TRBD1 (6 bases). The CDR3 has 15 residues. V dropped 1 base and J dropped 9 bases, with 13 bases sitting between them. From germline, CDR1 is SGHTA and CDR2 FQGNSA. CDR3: CASSLGGRGVSPLHF. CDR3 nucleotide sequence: TGTGCCAGCAGCTTAGGGGGGAGGGGGGTTTCACCCCTCCACTTT.

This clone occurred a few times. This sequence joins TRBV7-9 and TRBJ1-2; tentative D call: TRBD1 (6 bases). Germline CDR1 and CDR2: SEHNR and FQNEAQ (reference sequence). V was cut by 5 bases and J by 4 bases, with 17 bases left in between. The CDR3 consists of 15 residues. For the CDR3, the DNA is TGTGCCAGCAGCCCTCCGGGGGGCCCGGGCTATGGCTACACCTTC. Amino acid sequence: CASSPPGGPGYGYTF. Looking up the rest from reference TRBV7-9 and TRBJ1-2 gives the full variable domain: DTGVSQNPRHKITKRGQNVTFRCDPISEHNRLYWYRQTLGQGPEFLTYFQNEAQLEKSRLLSDRFSAERPKGSFSTLEIQRTEQGDSAMYLCASSPPGGPGYGYTFGSGTRLTVV.

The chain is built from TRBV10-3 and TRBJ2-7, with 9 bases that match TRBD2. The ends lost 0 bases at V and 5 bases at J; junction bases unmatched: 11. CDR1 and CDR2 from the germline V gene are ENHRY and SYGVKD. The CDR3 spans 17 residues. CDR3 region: CAISESGAGGPGNEQYF. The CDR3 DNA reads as TGTGCCATCAGTGAGTCTGGGGCGGGAGGGCCGGGGAACGAGCAGTACTTC.

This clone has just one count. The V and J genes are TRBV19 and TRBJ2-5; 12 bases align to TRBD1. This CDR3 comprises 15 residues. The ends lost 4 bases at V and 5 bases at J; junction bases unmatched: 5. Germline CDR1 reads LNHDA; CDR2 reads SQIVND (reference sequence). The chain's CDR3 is CASSTGTGGAETQYF. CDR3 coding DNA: TGTGCCAGTAGTACCGGGACAGGGGGCGCGGAGACCCAGTACTTC. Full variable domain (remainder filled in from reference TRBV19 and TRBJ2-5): DGGITQSPKYLFRKEGQNVTLSCEQNLNHDAMYWYRQDPGQGLRLIYYSQIVNDFQKGDIAEGYSVSREKKESFPLTVTSAQKNPTAFYLCASSTGTGGAETQYFGPGTRLLVL.

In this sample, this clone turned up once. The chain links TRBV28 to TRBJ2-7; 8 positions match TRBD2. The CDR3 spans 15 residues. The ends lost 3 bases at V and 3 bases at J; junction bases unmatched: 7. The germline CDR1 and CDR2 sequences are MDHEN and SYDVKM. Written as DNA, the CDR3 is TGTGCCAGCAGTTTTATAGGACTAGCAAGCTACGAGCAGTACTTC. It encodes CASSFIGLASYEQYF. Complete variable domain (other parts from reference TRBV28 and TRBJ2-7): DVKVTQSSRYLVKRTGEKVFLECVQDMDHENMFWYRQDPGLGLRLIYFSYDVKMKEKGDIPEGYSVSREKKERFSLILESASTNQTSMYLCASSFIGLASYEQYFGPGTRLTVT.

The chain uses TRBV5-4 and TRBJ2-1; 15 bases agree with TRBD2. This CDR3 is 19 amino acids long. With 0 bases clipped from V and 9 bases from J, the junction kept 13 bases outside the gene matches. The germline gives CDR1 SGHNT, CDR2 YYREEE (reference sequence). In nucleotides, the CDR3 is TGTGCCAGCAGCTTGGGGGGGAGGACTAGCGGGAGGGCCGCGGGTGAGCAGTTCTTC. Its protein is CASSLGGRTSGRAAGEQFF.

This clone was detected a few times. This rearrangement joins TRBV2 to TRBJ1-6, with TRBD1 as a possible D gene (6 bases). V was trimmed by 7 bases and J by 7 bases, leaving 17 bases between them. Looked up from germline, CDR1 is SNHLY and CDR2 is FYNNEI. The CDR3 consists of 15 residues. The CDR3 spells CASKLRRTENSPLHF. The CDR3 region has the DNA TGTGCCAGCAAATTAAGAAGGACAGAGAATTCACCCCTCCACTTT. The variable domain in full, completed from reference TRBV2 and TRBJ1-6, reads EPEVTQTPSHQVTQMGQEVILRCVPISNHLYFYWYRQILGQKVEFLVSFYNNEISEKSEIFDDQFSVERPDGSNFTLKIRSTKLEDSAMYFCASKLRRTENSPLHFGNGTRLTVT.

CDR3 protein: CASSQDLWGIYGYTF. The CDR3 nucleotides are TGCGCCAGCAGCCAAGATCTGTGGGGCATCTATGGCTACACCTTC. The V call is TRBV4-3, the J call TRBJ1-2; D might be TRBD1 (5 bases). CDR1 and CDR2 from the germline V gene are LGHNA and YSLEER. The CDR3 has 15 residues. Trimming took off 0 bases at V and 4 bases at J, with 12 bases between the two ends.

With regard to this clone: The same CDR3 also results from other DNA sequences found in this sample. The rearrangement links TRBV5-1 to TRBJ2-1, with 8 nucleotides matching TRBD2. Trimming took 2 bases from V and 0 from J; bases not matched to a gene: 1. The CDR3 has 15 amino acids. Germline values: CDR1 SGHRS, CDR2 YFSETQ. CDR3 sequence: CASSFSGSSYNEQFF. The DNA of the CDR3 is TGCGCCAGCAGCTTCAGCGGGAGCTCCTACAATGAGCAGTTCTTC.

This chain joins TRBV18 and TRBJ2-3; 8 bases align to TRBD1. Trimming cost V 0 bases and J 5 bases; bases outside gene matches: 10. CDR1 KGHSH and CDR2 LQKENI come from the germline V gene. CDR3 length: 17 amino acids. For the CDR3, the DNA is TGTGCCAGCTCACCACCCCTTCAGGGGGCTCCTCAAGATACGCAGTATTTT. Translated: CASSPPLQGAPQDTQYF.

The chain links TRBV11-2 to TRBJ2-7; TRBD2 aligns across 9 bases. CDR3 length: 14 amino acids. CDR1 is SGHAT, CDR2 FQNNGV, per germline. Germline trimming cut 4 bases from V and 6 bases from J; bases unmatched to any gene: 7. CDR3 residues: CASSSAGGPSEQYF. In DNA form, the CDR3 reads TGTGCCAGCAGCTCTGCGGGAGGGCCAAGCGAGCAGTACTTC.

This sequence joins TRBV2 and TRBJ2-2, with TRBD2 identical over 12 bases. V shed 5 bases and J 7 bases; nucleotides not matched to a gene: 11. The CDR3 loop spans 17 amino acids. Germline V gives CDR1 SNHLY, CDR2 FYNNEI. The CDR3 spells CASSLPRTSGAGGELFF. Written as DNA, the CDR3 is TGTGCCAGCAGTCTTCCCCGGACTAGCGGGGCGGGCGGGGAGCTGTTTTTT.

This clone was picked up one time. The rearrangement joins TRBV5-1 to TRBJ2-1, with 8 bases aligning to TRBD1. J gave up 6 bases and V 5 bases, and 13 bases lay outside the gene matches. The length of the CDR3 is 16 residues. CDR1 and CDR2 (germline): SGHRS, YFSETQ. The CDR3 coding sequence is TGCGCCAGCAGTGCCAGGGGGCGGACGGTAACCAATGAGCAGTTCTTC. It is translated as CASSARGRTVTNEQFF.

The CDR3: CASSLSQGAYEKLFF. CDR3 coding DNA: TGTGCCAGCAGTTTGAGCCAGGGGGCTTACGAAAAACTGTTTTTT. The rearrangement joins TRBV28 to TRBJ1-4, with 8 nucleotides matching TRBD1. V lost 3 bases to trimming and J lost 8 bases; unmatched junction nucleotides: 8. There are 15 residues in the CDR3. Per germline, CDR1 MDHEN and CDR2 SYDVKM.

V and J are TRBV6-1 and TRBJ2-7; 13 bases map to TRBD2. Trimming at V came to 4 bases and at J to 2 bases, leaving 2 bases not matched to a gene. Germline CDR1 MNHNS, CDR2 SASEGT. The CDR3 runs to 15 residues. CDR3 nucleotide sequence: TGTGCCAGCAGTGGGACTAGCGGGGGTACCTACGAGCAGTACTTC. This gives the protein CASSGTSGGTYEQYF.

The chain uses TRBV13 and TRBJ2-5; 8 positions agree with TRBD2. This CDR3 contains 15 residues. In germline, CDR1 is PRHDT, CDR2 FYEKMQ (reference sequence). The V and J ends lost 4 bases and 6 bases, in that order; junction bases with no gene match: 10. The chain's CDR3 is CASSSRSGGLKTQYF. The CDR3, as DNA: TGTGCCAGCAGCTCCCGCTCGGGAGGGCTAAAGACCCAGTACTTC.

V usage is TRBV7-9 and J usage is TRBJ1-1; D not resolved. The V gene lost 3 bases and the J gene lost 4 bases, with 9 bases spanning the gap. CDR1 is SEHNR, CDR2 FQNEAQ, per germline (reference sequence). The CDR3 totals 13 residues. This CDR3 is CASSFPLSTEAFF. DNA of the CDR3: TGTGCCAGCAGCTTTCCGCTGAGCACTGAAGCTTTCTTT.